The following is a T cell receptor beta chain sequence with its context. These data are taken from a study of blood T cell repertoires in COVID-19. The overall study: Researchers got acute and convalescent COVID-19 samples from the United States, Italy and Spain. Sample material is recorded as cDNA or gDNA derived from T cells, B-cell-depleted T cells, or PBMCs.

In the original processing: Amplification of reference gene primers provided the estimated nucleated cell counts. Data came from immunoSEQ multiplex PCR; TCRdb stores just in-frame clones and leaves some out. The V and J calls and clone size are taken from that table; D and trimming were inferred from the DNA. Of roughly 140,000 clones detected, 80% to 90% appear once; the ten largest clones hold approximately 9.9%. Trimming cost V 2 bases and J 3 bases, with 11 bases left between them. The CDR3 length is 15 residues. Per germline, CDR1 MNHEY and CDR2 SVGAGI. The TCR originated in a woman of 80 years or more with acute or convalescent COVID-19. Specimen: peripheral blood. The genes are TRBV6-5 and TRBJ2-1; TRBD1 is a possible D gene (6 bases). CDR3 loop: CASSYPGRGYNEQFF. The CDR3 coding sequence is TGTGCCAGCAGTTACCCGGGCAGGGGCTACAATGAGCAGTTCTTC.